These T cell receptor beta chains were read from a single sample in a study of CD8+ T cells in alopecia areata. Sequenced by immunoSEQ multiplex PCR; TCRdb stores in-frame clones only, minus some. The repertoire holds roughly 200,000 clones, with roughly two fifths as singletons. The material sequenced was CD4+ T cells sorted from blood, taken at approximately week 30, from a patient treated with tofacitinib. Receptors were obtained from a human donor with alopecia areata. CDR3s include the opening cysteine and the closing phenylalanine or tryptophan. D genes are given only for firm matches. Size values are once, few and many counts, or a class for expanded clones, and some rows have none.

D gene	V gene	J gene	clone size	CDR3 DNA	CDR3 protein
TRBD1	TRBV4-1	TRBJ2-7	-	TGCGCCAGCAGCCAGGGAAGACAGGGAACCGAGCAGTACTTC	CASSQGRQGTEQYF
-	TRBV7-6	TRBJ1-1	-	TGTGCCAGCAGGCTCAGCATGAACACTGAAGCTTTCTTT	CASRLSMNTEAFF
-	TRBV7-9	TRBJ2-7	few	TGTGCCAGCAGCTTAGTCTCGCTATCGGAAGAGCAGTACTTC	CASSLVSLSEEQYF
-	TRBV5-1	TRBJ2-7	-	TGCGCCAGCGCCCCCGGGACACTTAACCCTTCCCACGAGCAGTACTTC	CASAPGTLNPSHEQYF
-	TRBV19	TRBJ1-1	few	TGTGCCAGTCAACAGGGAAAGAACACTGAAGCTTTCTTT	CASQQGKNTEAFF
-	TRBV29-1	TRBJ1-2	-	TGCAGCGCACAACCGGAGTCAGGAAGATATGGCTACACCTTC	CSAQPESGRYGYTF
-	TRBV13	TRBJ2-2	few	TGTGCCAGCAGCTTGAGAAAGGGTGGGCACCTTAACACCGGGGAGCTGTTTTTT	CASSLRKGGHLNTGELFF
TRBD1	TRBV7-2	TRBJ1-2	few	TGTGCCAGCAGCTTACCGGGACAGGGGCTTTCTGGCTACACCTTC	CASSLPGQGLSGYTF
-	TRBV29-1	TRBJ1-2	-	TGCAGCGCAGGGAGCAGCTATGGCTACACCTTC	CSAGSSYGYTF
TRBD1	TRBV18	TRBJ2-4	few	TGTGCCAGCTCACCACCGGTGGCAGGGGGCTTGTACTTC	CASSPPVAGGLYF
TRBD2	TRBV7-8	TRBJ2-1	few	TGTGCCAGCAGCGAAGACCCGGGACTAGCTTACAATGAGCAGTTCTTC	CASSEDPGLAYNEQFF
-	TRBV11-2	TRBJ1-1	-	TGTGCCAGCAGCTTAGGGGTCGCTGAAGCTTTCTTT	CASSLGVAEAFF
TRBD1	TRBV19	TRBJ2-5	-	TGTGCCAGTAGTATAGGTCCCACAGGGGTAAGGGAGACCCAGTACTTC	CASSIGPTGVRETQYF
-	TRBV7-2	TRBJ2-7	-	TGTGCCAGCAGCTTAGCGCGGGACTCCTCCCCCCACTTC	CASSLARDSSPHF
-	TRBV29-1	TRBJ2-3	-	TGCAGCGTTAGAGCCGATGCCCGCACAGATACGCAGTATTTT	CSVRADARTDTQYF
TRBD1	TRBV2	TRBJ2-7	once	TGTGCCAGCGGACGACAGGGGCCCTACGAGCAGTACTTC	CASGRQGPYEQYF
-	TRBV5-1	TRBJ1-6	-	TGCGCCAGCAGGGAGACAGCCCTGAATTCACCCCTCCACTTT	CASRETALNSPLHF
-	TRBV4-1	TRBJ2-1	-	TGCGCCAGCAGCCTATACGGGGGTAATGAGCAGTTCTTC	CASSLYGGNEQFF
TRBD1	TRBV29-1	TRBJ1-1	-	TGCAGCGCTGGACAGGGGGCGGACACTGAAGCTTTCTTT	CSAGQGADTEAFF
TRBD1	TRBV7-9	TRBJ2-1	-	TGTGCCAGCAGCCTCCGGGACAGGGTCGGGAATGAGCAGTTCTTC	CASSLRDRVGNEQFF
TRBD1	TRBV5-1	TRBJ1-2	-	TGCGCCAGCAGCCTGAATCCCGACAGGGCCAACTATGGCTACACCTTC	CASSLNPDRANYGYTF
-	TRBV30	TRBJ1-5	-	TGTGCCTGGAGTGTATACACTACAAGTAATCAGCCCCAGCATTTT	CAWSVYTTSNQPQHF
-	TRBV29-1	TRBJ1-1	-	TGCAGCGTAGAGGGACGGGTGAACACTGAAGCTTTCTTT	CSVEGRVNTEAFF
-	TRBV18	TRBJ2-1	few	TGTGCCAGCTCACCACCAAGTAGTGAGCAGTTCTTC	CASSPPSSEQFF
TRBD2	TRBV30	TRBJ2-5	-	TGTGCCTGGAGTGGCGGACTAGCGCCAGAGACCCAGTACTTC	CAWSGGLAPETQYF
-	TRBV29-1	TRBJ1-1	-	TGCAGCGCGGTAAGGATGGGAGGGGACACTGAAGCTTTCTTT	CSAVRMGGDTEAFF
-	TRBV19	TRBJ2-7	-	TGTGCCAGTAGTAATGCAGGGGAATCGTACGAGCAGTACTTC	CASSNAGESYEQYF
TRBD2	TRBV11-2	TRBJ2-1	few	TGTGCCAGCAGCCCGGCCACCGGGACTAGCGGGAGATATGAGCAGTTCTTC	CASSPATGTSGRYEQFF
-	TRBV11-3	TRBJ2-6	few	TGTGCCAGCAGCTGGGGGTCTGGGGCCAACGTCCTGACTTTC	CASSWGSGANVLTF
-	TRBV4-1	TRBJ2-4	-	TGCGCCAGCAGCCAAGGGTTTTTGGGGAGTCGGGCCAAAAACATTCAGTACTTC	CASSQGFLGSRAKNIQYF
-	TRBV18	TRBJ1-1	once	TGTGCCAGCTCACCACCAGGGGGGAAGGACACTGAAGCTTTCTTT	CASSPPGGKDTEAFF
-	TRBV10-3	TRBJ2-5	once	TGTGCCATCAGTGCGTTGAAGGTAGAGACCCAGTACTTC	CAISALKVETQYF